This record covers a single TCR beta chain. Followed longitudinally, the Seattle patients had been enrolled during active infection. This specimen belongs to a study of blood T cell repertoires in COVID-19. Study-wide context: Acute and convalescent COVID-19 specimens originated in the United States, Italy and Spain. Sources were T cells, B-cell-depleted T cells, or PBMCs; the material itself was cDNA or gDNA.

Per the authors' pipeline: Estimation of nucleated cell counts relied on the amplification of reference gene primers. Here immunoSEQ multiplex PCR was the method, and the copy in TCRdb shows in-frame clones only, minus some. The V and J calls and the clone size are those of that table, but D and trimming were determined from the DNA. Among roughly 41,000 clones listed, less than 90% were seen once. V dropped 1 base and J dropped 6; count of bases not matched to a gene: 6. The CDR3 runs 15 residues. From germline, CDR1 is SGHRS and CDR2 YFSETQ. Material: peripheral blood. The gene calls are TRBV5-1 and TRBJ2-1; 8 bases agree with TRBD2. The origin of this receptor is a man aged 55 to 70 with COVID-19, enrolled during active disease. The CDR3, as DNA: TGCGCCAGCAGCTTGACCGGACTAGCTTCCAATGAGCAGTTCTTC. Its protein product is CASSLTGLASNEQFF.